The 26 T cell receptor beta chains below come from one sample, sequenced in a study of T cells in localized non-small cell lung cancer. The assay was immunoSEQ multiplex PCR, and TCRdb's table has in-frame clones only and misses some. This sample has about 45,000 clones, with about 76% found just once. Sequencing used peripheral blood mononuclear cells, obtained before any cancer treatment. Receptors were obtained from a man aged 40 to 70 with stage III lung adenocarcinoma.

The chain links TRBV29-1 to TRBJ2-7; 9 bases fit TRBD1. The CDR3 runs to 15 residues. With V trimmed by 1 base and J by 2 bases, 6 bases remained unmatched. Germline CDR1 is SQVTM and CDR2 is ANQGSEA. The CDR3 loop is CSVEGETGGAYEQYF. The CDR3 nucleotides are TGCAGCGTTGAAGGAGAGACAGGGGGAGCCTACGAGCAGTACTTC.

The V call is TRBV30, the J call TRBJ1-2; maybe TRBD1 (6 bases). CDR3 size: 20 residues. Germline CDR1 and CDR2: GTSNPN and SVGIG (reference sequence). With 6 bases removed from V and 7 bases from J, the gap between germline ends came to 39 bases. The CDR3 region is CACGIRGRRWLGGAGSGYTF. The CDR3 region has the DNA TGTGCCTGCGGAATCAGGGGACGTCGATGGCTAGGTGGGGCGGGGAGTGGCTACACCTTC.

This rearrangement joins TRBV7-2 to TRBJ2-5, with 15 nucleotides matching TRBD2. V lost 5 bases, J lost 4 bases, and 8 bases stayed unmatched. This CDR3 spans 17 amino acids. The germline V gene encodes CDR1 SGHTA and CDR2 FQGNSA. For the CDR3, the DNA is TGTGCCAGCAGCCGCGGGACTAGCGGGGGGCTCGGAGAGACCCAGTACTTC. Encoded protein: CASSRGTSGGLGETQYF.

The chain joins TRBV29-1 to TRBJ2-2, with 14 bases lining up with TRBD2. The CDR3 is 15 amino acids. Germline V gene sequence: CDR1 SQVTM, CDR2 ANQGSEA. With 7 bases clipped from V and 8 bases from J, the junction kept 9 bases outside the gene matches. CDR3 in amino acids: CSGTGTSGGRGELFF. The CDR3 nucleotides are TGCAGCGGCACCGGGACTAGCGGGGGTCGAGGGGAGCTGTTTTTT.

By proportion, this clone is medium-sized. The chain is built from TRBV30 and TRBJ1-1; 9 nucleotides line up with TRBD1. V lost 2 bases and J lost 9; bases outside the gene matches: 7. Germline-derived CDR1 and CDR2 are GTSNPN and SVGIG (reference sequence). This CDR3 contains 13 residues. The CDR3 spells CAWSTLDRGKAFF. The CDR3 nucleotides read TGTGCCTGGAGTACGCTTGACAGGGGGAAAGCTTTCTTT.

Here the CDR3 DNA reads TGTGCCAGCAGTCGCGAGACTGGACTCCTACGAGAGCAGTACTTC. Protein: CASSRETGLLREQYF. The rearrangement links TRBV2 to TRBJ2-7; perhaps TRBD2 as D (5 bases). The CDR3 runs to 15 residues. Germline CDR1 and CDR2: SNHLY and FYNNEI. Trimming cost V 5 bases and J 7 bases, with 21 bases left between them.

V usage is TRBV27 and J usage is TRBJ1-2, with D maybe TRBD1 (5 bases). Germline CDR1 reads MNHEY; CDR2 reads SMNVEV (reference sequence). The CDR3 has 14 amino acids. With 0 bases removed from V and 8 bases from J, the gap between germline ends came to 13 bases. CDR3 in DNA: TGTGCCAGCAGTTTATCGGGGGTTTTCGAGGGCTACACCTTC. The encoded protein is CASSLSGVFEGYTF.

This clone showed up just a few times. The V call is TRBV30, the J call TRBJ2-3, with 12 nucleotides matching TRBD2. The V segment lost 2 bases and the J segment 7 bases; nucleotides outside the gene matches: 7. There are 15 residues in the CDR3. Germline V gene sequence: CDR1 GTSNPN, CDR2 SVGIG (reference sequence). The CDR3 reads CAWSKTSGGWNTQYF. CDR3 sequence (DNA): TGTGCCTGGAGTAAAACTAGCGGGGGGTGGAATACGCAGTATTTT. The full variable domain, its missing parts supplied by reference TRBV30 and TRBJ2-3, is SQTIHQWPATLVQPVGSPLSLECTVEGTSNPNLYWYRQAAGRGLQLLFYSVGIGQISSEVPQNLSASRPQDRQFILSSKKLLLSDSGFYLCAWSKTSGGWNTQYFGPGTRLTVL.

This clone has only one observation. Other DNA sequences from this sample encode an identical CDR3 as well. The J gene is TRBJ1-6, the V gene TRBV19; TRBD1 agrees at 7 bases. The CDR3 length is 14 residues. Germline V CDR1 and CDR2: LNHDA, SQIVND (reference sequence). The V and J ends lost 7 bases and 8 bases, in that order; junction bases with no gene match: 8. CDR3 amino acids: CASKDREFHSPLHF. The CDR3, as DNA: TGTGCCAGTAAAGACAGGGAATTTCATTCACCCCTCCACTTT.

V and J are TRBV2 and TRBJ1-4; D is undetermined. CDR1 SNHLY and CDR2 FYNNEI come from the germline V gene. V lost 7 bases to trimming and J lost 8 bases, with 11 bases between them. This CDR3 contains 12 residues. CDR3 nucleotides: TGTGCCAGCACCTTGACGGGGGAAAAACTGTTTTTT. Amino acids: CASTLTGEKLFF. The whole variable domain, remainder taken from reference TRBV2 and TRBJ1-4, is EPEVTQTPSHQVTQMGQEVILRCVPISNHLYFYWYRQILGQKVEFLVSFYNNEISEKSEIFDDQFSVERPDGSNFTLKIRSTKLEDSAMYFCASTLTGEKLFFGSGTQLSVL.

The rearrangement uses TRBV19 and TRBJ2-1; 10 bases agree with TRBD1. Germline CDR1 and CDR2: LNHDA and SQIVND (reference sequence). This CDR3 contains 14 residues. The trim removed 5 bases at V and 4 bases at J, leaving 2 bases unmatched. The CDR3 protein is CASSSGQGYNEQFF. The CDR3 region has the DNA TGTGCCAGTAGTTCGGGACAGGGGTACAATGAGCAGTTCTTC.

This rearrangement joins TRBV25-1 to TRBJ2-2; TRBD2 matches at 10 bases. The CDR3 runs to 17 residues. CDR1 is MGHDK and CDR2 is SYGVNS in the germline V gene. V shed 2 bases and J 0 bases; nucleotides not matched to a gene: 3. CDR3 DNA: TGTGCCAGCAGTGAACTAGCGGGGGACCCGAACACCGGGGAGCTGTTTTTT. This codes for CASSELAGDPNTGELFF.

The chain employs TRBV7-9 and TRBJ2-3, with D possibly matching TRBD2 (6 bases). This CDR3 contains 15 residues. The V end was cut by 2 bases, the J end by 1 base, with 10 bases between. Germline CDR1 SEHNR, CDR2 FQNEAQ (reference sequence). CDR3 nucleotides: TGTGCCAGCAGCTTAACGGGGGTAGGCACAGATACGCAGTATTTT. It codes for CASSLTGVGTDTQYF.

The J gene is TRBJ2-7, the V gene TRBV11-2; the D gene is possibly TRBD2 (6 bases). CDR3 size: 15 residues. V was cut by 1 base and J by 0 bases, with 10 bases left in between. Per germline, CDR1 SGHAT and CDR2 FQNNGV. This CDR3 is CASSLAGAGSYEQYF. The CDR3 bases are TGTGCCAGCAGCTTAGCGGGAGCAGGCTCCTACGAGCAGTACTTC.

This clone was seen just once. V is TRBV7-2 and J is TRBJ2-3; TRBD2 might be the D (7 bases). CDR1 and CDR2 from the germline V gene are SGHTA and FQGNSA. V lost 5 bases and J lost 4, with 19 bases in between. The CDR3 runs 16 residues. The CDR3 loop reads CASSPLGGGLSDTQYF. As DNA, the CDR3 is TGTGCCAGCAGCCCCTTGGGCGGGGGCCTCTCAGATACGCAGTATTTT.

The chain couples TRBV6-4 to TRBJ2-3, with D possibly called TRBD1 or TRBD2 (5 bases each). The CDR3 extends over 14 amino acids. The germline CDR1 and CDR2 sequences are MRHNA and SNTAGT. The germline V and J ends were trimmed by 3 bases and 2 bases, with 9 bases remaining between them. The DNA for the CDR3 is TGTGCCAGCAGTGAAGCCGGGGCCACAGATACGCAGTATTTT. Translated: CASSEAGATDTQYF.

CDR3 residues: CASTRTLNTGELFF. In DNA form, the CDR3 reads TGTGCCAGCACCCGGACCCTGAACACCGGGGAGCTGTTTTTT. The chain combines TRBV2 with TRBJ2-2; D is unclear. Germline loops: CDR1 SNHLY, CDR2 FYNNEI. The V end lost 7 bases, the J end lost 1 base, and 10 bases lay between the germline ends. The CDR3 sequence is 14 residues long.

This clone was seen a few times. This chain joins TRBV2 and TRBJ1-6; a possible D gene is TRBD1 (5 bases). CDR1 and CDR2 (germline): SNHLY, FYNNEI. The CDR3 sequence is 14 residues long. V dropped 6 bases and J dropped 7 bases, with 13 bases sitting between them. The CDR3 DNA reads TGTGCCAGCAGAGAGGGACGAGGGAATTCACCCCTCCACTTT. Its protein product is CASREGRGNSPLHF.

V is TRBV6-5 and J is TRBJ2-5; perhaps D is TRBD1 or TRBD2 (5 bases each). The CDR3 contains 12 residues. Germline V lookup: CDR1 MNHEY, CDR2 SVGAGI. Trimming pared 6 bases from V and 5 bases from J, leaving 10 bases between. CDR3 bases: TGTGCCAGCAGAGGGGACCCCGAGACCCAGTACTTC. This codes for CASRGDPETQYF.

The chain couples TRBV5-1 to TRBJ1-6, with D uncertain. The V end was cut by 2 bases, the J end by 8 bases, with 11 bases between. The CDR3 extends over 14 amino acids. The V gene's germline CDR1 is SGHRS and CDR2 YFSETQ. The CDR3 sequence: CASSFAGSDSPLHF. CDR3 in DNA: TGCGCCAGCAGCTTCGCCGGTAGCGATTCACCCCTCCACTTT.

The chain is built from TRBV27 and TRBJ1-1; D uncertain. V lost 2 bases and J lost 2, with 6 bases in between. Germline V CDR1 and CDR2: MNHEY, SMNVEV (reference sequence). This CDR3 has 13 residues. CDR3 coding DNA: TGTGCCAGCAGTTTAATGGCTAACACTGAAGCTTTCTTT. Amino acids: CASSLMANTEAFF.

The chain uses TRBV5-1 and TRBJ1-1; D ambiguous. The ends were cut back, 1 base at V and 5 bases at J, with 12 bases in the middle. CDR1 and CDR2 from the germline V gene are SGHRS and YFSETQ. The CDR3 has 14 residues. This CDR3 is CASSLLVSGTEAFF. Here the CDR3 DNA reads TGCGCCAGCAGCTTGTTGGTTTCGGGGACTGAAGCTTTCTTT.

CDR3 sequence: CASSLKAGGRARKTGELFF. CDR3 nucleotides: TGTGCCAGCAGCTTAAAGGCTGGGGGGAGGGCGAGAAAGACCGGGGAGCTGTTTTTT. The chain is built from TRBV11-3 and TRBJ2-2; 7 nucleotides match TRBD2. Trimming cost V 2 bases and J 5 bases; bases outside gene matches: 17. The CDR3 runs 19 residues. Germline CDR1 SGHNT, CDR2 YENEEA.

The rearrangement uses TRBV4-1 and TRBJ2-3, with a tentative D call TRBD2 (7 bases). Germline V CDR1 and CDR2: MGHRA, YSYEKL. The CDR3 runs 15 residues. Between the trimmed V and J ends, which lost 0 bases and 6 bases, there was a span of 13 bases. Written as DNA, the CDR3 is TGCGCCAGCAGCCAAGAAGGGGGGGGGCATGATACGCAGTATTTT. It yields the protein CASSQEGGGHDTQYF.

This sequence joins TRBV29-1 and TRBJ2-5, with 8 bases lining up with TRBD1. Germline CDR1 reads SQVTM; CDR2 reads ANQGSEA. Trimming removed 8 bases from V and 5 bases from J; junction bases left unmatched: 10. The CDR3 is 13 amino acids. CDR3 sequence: CSWGQERGETQYF. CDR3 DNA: TGCAGCTGGGGACAGGAGCGAGGGGAGACCCAGTACTTC.

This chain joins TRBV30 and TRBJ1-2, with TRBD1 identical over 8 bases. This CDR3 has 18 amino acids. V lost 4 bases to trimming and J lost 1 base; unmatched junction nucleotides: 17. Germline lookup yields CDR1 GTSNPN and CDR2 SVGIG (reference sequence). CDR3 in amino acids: CAWNGQGPGSGFNYGYTF. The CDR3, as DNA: TGTGCCTGGAACGGACAGGGTCCAGGCTCGGGCTTTAACTATGGCTACACCTTC.